This TCR beta chain was sequenced for a study of a mutant IDH1 vaccine in newly diagnosed glioma. Study details: Treated patients comprised about 60% males and around 40% females, mean age roughly 40 years. It was radiotherapy, temozolomide, or both that patients received previously, with most receiving both. Broader study findings: Of the patients, 93.3% had vaccine-induced immune responses.

Time point of the sample: week 35, safety follow-up. Each dose delivered 300 ug of mutant IDH1 20-mer peptide subcutaneously with imiquimod. Of note for this clone: Its antigen is unknown.

Profiling relied on immunoSEQ multiplex PCR, and the TCRdb table lists in-frame clones only, not all of them. The sample includes fewer than 45,000 clones, 81% seen only once; the top ten take roughly 5%. The receptor's source is a middle-aged woman with glioma. Some clones in this sample may be carry-over from other donors' samples. The sample in question was PBMCs, obtained from a glioma patient whose treatment included an IDH1 peptide vaccine.

This CDR3 is CASSLDQGHTGELFF. CDR3 nucleotide sequence: TGTGCCAGCAGCTTAGATCAGGGCCACACCGGGGAGCTGTTTTTT. This chain joins TRBV7-6 and TRBJ2-2, with D tentatively TRBD1 (5 bases). Germline CDR1 SGHVS, CDR2 FNYEAQ. Trimming took 1 base from V and 3 from J, leaving 9 bases between them. The length of the CDR3 is 15 residues.